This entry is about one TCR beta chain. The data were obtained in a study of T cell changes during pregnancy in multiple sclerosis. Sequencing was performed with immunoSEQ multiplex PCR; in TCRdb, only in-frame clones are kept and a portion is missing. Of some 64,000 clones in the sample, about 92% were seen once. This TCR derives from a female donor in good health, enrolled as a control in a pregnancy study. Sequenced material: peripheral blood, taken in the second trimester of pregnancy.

The DNA of the CDR3 is TGTGCCTGGAGTCCGACGGGGTTTACCTACGAGCAGTACTTC. Amino acid sequence: CAWSPTGFTYEQYF. The gene calls are TRBV30 and TRBJ2-7, with TRBD2 as a possible D gene (5 bases). This CDR3 has 14 residues. Trimming cost V 2 bases and J 2 bases, with 13 bases left between them. Per the germline V gene, CDR1 is GTSNPN and CDR2 is SVGIG (reference sequence).